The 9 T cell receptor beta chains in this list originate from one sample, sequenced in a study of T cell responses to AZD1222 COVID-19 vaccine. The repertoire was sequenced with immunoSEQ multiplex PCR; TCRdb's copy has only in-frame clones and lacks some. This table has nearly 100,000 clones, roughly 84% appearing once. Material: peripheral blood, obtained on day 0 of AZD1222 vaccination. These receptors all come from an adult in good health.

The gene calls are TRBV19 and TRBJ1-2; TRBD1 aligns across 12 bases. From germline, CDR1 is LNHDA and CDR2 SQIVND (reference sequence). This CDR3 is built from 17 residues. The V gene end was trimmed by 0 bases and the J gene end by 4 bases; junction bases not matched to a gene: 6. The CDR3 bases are TGTGCCAGTAGTATAGATTTCGGGACAGGGGGCTCCTATGGCTACACCTTC. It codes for CASSIDFGTGGSYGYTF.

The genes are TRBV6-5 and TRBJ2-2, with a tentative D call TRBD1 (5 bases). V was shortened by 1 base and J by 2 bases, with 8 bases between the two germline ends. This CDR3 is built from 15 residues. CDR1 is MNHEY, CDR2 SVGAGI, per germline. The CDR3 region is CASSYLTDNTGELFF. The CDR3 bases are TGTGCCAGCAGTTACTTGACAGATAACACCGGGGAGCTGTTTTTT.

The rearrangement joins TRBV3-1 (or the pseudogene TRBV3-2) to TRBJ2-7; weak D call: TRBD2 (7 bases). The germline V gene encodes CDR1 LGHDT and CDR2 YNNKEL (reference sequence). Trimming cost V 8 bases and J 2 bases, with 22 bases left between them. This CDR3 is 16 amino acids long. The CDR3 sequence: CASSAGRRGPAYEQYF. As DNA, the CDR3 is TGTGCCAGCTCTGCCGGAAGGCGGGGGCCCGCCTACGAGCAGTACTTC.

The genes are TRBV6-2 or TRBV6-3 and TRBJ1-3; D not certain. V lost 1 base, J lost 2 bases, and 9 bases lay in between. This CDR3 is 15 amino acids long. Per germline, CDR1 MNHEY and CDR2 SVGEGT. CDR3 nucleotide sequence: TGTGCCAGCAGTTACTTCGATATGGCTGGAAACACCATATATTTT. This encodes CASSYFDMAGNTIYF.

The CDR3 coding sequence is TGCGCCAGCAGCCAGGTAAGGGGCAATGAGCAGTTCTTC. Its translation: CASSQVRGNEQFF. The rearrangement links TRBV4-1 to TRBJ2-1, with D maybe TRBD1 (5 bases). Germline V gene lookup returns CDR1 MGHRA and CDR2 YSYEKL. This CDR3 contains 13 residues. The V and J ends lost 3 bases and 6 bases respectively, with 9 bases between them.

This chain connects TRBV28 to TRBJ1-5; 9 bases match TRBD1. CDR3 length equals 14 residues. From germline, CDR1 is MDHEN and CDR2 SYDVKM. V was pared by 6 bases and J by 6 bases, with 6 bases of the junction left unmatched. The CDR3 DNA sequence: TGTGCCAGCAGCCAGGGACAGGGAGGTCAGCCCCAGCATTTT. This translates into CASSQGQGGQPQHF.

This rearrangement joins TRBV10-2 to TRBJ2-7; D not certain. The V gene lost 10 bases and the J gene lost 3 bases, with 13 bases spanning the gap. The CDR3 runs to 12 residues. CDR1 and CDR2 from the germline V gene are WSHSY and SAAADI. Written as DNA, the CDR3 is TGCGCCACCAGATCATTCCGCTACGAGCAGTACTTC. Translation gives CATRSFRYEQYF.

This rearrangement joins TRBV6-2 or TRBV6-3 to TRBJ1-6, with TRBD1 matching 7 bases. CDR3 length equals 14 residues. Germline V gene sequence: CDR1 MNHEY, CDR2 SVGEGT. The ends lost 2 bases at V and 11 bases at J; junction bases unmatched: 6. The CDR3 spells CASSYGGGGPPLHF. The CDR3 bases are TGTGCCAGCAGTTACGGGGGAGGGGGCCCACCCCTCCACTTT.

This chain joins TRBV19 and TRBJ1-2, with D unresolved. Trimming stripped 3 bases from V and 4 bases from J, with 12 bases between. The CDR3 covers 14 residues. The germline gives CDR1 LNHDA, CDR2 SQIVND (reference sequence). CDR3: CASSITRAPYGYTF. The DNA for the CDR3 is TGTGCCAGTAGTATTACTCGAGCCCCCTATGGCTACACCTTC.